These 27 T cell receptor beta chains were all obtained from the same sample, sequenced in a study of OX40 agonist ivuxolimab in advanced cancers. Sequencing was performed with immunoSEQ multiplex PCR; in TCRdb, only in-frame clones are kept and a portion is missing. The sample includes 70,000 to 80,000 clones, 92% of them seen just once. Sample: CD4+ or CD8+ T cells sorted from blood, taken in a trial of the OX40 agonist ivuxolimab. Receptors originate from an adult with an advanced solid tumor such as melanoma, head and neck, liver or kidney cancer.

This chain connects TRBV27 to TRBJ1-1; weak D call: TRBD1 (6 bases). The CDR3 consists of 15 residues. V was clipped by 0 bases and J by 2 bases, with 10 bases between them. CDR1 and CDR2 (germline): MNHEY, SMNVEV (reference sequence). Here the CDR3 DNA reads TGTGCCAGCAGTTTATCCTGGACAGTAAACACTGAAGCTTTCTTT. It is translated as CASSLSWTVNTEAFF.

The chain has TRBV18 and TRBJ1-3; no clear D gene. Trimming left V 5 bases short and J 6 bases short, with 5 bases between. Germline V gene sequence: CDR1 KGHSH, CDR2 LQKENI. This CDR3 has 11 residues. The CDR3: CASSEENTIYF. CDR3 bases: TGTGCCAGCTCAGAAGAAAACACCATATATTTT. The full variable domain, in which reference TRBV18 and TRBJ1-3 provide the parts outside the CDR3, is NAGVMQNPRHLVRRRGQEARLRCSPMKGHSHVYWYRQLPEEGLKFMVYLQKENIIDESGMPKERFSAEFPKEGPSILRIQQVVRGDSAAYFCASSEENTIYFGEGSWLTVV.

CDR3 amino acids: CASSVGQGSEKLFF. In DNA form, the CDR3 reads TGTGCCAGTAGTGTCGGACAGGGTAGTGAAAAACTGTTTTTT. This chain links TRBV19 with TRBJ1-4; 8 bases agree with TRBD1. The trim removed 5 bases at V and 7 bases at J, leaving 6 bases unmatched. Germline V gene data show CDR1 as LNHDA and CDR2 as SQIVND (reference sequence). The length of the CDR3 is 14 residues.

The chain employs TRBV27 and TRBJ2-5, with 9 bases matching TRBD1. Germline CDR1 MNHEY, CDR2 SMNVEV (reference sequence). The CDR3 spans 14 residues. The V and J ends lost 4 bases and 5 bases, in that order; junction bases with no gene match: 5. CDR3 coding DNA: TGTGCCAGCAGTTCCCCCGGGACAGGGGAGACCCAGTACTTC. Residues: CASSSPGTGETQYF.

This chain joins TRBV9 and TRBJ2-7; D is unresolved. Between the trimmed V and J ends, which lost 0 bases and 3 bases, there was a span of 7 bases. Germline CDR1 is SGDLS and CDR2 is YYNGEE. The CDR3 extends over 13 amino acids. The DNA of the CDR3 is TGTGCCAGCAGCGTAGGGGTAAGCTACGAGCAGTACTTC. Translated: CASSVGVSYEQYF.

This clone was seen a single time. The chain has TRBV9 and TRBJ2-1; D gene ambiguous. The V end was cut by 1 base, the J end by 8 bases, with 13 bases between. The CDR3 extends over 14 amino acids. Germline V gives CDR1 SGDLS, CDR2 YYNGEE. The chain's CDR3 is CASSVIGQIDEQFF. The CDR3 nucleotides are TGTGCCAGCAGCGTAATAGGGCAGATCGATGAGCAGTTCTTC.

The chain links TRBV19 to TRBJ2-5; no definite D call. V dropped 6 bases and J dropped 0 bases, with 8 bases sitting between them. CDR3 size: 13 residues. Germline CDR1 is LNHDA and CDR2 is SQIVND (reference sequence). The chain's CDR3 is CASRSGYQETQYF. The CDR3 region has the DNA TGTGCCAGTAGAAGTGGATACCAAGAGACCCAGTACTTC.

The chain carries TRBV19 and TRBJ2-5; tentative D call: TRBD2 (6 bases). Germline assignment: CDR1 LNHDA and CDR2 SQIVND (reference sequence). V shed 6 bases and J shed 4 bases, with 12 bases lying between them. The CDR3 is 13 amino acids. Written as DNA, the CDR3 is TGTGCCAGTAGCGGGAGTAATGGAGAGACCCAGTACTTC. It specifies CASSGSNGETQYF.

This chain links TRBV29-1 with TRBJ2-1, with D maybe TRBD2 (6 bases). The germline gives CDR1 SQVTM, CDR2 ANQGSEA. V lost 3 bases, J lost 0 bases, and 15 bases lay in between. CDR3 length: 16 amino acids. CDR3 sequence reads: CSVEEGRGSSYNEQFF. The CDR3 nucleotides are TGCAGCGTTGAGGAGGGCAGAGGGAGCTCCTACAATGAGCAGTTCTTC.

The chain has TRBV5-6 and TRBJ2-2; the D gene could be TRBD1 or TRBD2 (6 bases each). Trimming stripped 6 bases from V and 6 bases from J, with 18 bases between. Germline V gene lookup returns CDR1 SGHDT and CDR2 YYEEEE. The CDR3 covers 15 residues. The CDR3 coding sequence is TGTGCCAGCACCCCGGGGGCGGGCCTTGCCGGGGAGCTGTTTTTT. Its translation is CASTPGAGLAGELFF.

This rearrangement joins TRBV13 to TRBJ2-7; either TRBD1 or TRBD2 may supply D (5 bases each). From germline, CDR1 is PRHDT and CDR2 FYEKMQ (reference sequence). The length of the CDR3 is 14 residues. The V end was cut by 3 bases, the J end by 3 bases, with 12 bases between. DNA for the CDR3: TGTGCCAGCAGCTTTCCCGGGACCAACTACGAGCAGTACTTC. Residues: CASSFPGTNYEQYF.

This sequence joins TRBV19 and TRBJ2-2; 9 bases line up with TRBD1. The CDR3 sequence is 14 residues long. V gave up 7 bases and J gave up 5 bases; unmatched junction bases: 5. The V gene's germline CDR1 is LNHDA and CDR2 SQIVND (reference sequence). As DNA, the CDR3 is TGTGCCAGTACCAGGGACAGGGTGACCGGGGAGCTGTTTTTT. This encodes CASTRDRVTGELFF.

V and J are TRBV6-5 and TRBJ2-1; D not certain. The CDR3 has 15 residues. CDR1 is MNHEY, CDR2 SVGAGI, per germline. Trimming took 8 bases from V and 0 from J, leaving 14 bases between them. The CDR3 loop is CASHTTPSSYNEQFF. Here the CDR3 DNA reads TGTGCCAGCCATACGACACCGAGCTCCTACAATGAGCAGTTCTTC.

The chain is built from TRBV27 and TRBJ2-3, with TRBD1 matching over 8 bases. Unmatched junction bases numbered 9, after V lost 6 bases and J lost 1 base. This CDR3 has 16 amino acids. The V gene's germline CDR1 is MNHEY and CDR2 SMNVEV (reference sequence). CDR3 loop: CASRLIQGAGTDTQYF. The CDR3, as DNA: TGTGCCAGCAGGTTGATTCAGGGGGCTGGCACAGATACGCAGTATTTT.

The rearrangement uses TRBV5-1 and TRBJ1-6; the D gene is possibly TRBD1 (6 bases). V lost 0 bases and J lost 1, with 8 bases in between. This CDR3 contains 16 residues. Germline CDR1 reads SGHRS; CDR2 reads YFSETQ. CDR3 amino acids: CASSLDRASYNSPLHF. In DNA form, the CDR3 reads TGCGCCAGCAGCTTGGACAGGGCATCCTATAATTCACCCCTCCACTTT. Based on the CDR3 plus reference TRBV5-1 and TRBJ1-6, the full variable domain is KAGVTQTPRYLIKTRGQQVTLSCSPISGHRSVSWYQQTPGQGLQFLFEYFSETQRNKGNFPGRFSGRQFSNSRSEMNVSTLELGDSALYLCASSLDRASYNSPLHFGNGTRLTVT.

This clone was seen just once. The J gene is TRBJ1-5, the V gene TRBV27; possibly TRBD1 for D (5 bases). Per germline, CDR1 MNHEY and CDR2 SMNVEV (reference sequence). V dropped 5 bases and J dropped 5 bases, with 16 bases sitting between them. The CDR3 has 15 residues. The chain's CDR3 is CASSPRTNLYQPQHF. The DNA for the CDR3 is TGTGCCAGCAGTCCGAGGACAAACCTCTATCAGCCCCAGCATTTT.

The chain carries TRBV10-1 and TRBJ2-3; 10 bases agree with TRBD1. This CDR3 has 16 amino acids. CDR1 WNHNN and CDR2 SYGVQD come from the germline V gene (reference sequence). V trimming: 2 bases; J trimming: 1 base; junction bases outside the gene matches: 3. CDR3 in amino acids: CASSEPGTGGTDTQYF. The CDR3, as DNA: TGCGCCAGCAGTGAGCCGGGGACAGGGGGCACAGATACGCAGTATTTT.

This chain links TRBV7-2 with TRBJ2-1; 7 nucleotides align to TRBD2. Germline-derived CDR1 and CDR2 are SGHTA and FQGNSA. With 4 bases clipped from V and 5 bases from J, the junction kept 11 bases outside the gene matches. This CDR3 comprises 16 residues. This CDR3 is CASSYRVGSGNNEQFF. Written as DNA, the CDR3 is TGTGCCAGCAGCTACCGCGTTGGCAGCGGGAACAATGAGCAGTTCTTC.

The V gene is TRBV29-1, the J gene TRBJ2-4, with 9 bases matching TRBD2. The germline CDR1 and CDR2 sequences are SQVTM and ANQGSEA. The CDR3 loop spans 11 amino acids. The CDR3 loop is CSSTAGGIQYF. The DNA for the CDR3 is TGCAGTTCGACAGCGGGGGGCATTCAGTACTTC.

V gene TRBV18 combines with J gene TRBJ2-3, with 8 bases identical to TRBD1. Germline V gene data show CDR1 as KGHSH and CDR2 as LQKENI. The V gene end was trimmed by 3 bases and the J gene end by 4 bases; junction bases not matched to a gene: 3. This CDR3 has 14 residues. Written as DNA, the CDR3 is TGTGCCAGCTCACCGAGACAGGGGTCAGATACGCAGTATTTT. It translates to CASSPRQGSDTQYF.

The chain uses TRBV7-2 and TRBJ2-3; a possible D gene is TRBD1 (6 bases). This CDR3 has 14 amino acids. The germline V and J ends were trimmed by 7 bases and 9 bases, with 20 bases remaining between them. The germline V gene has CDR1 SGHTA and CDR2 FQGNSA. The CDR3 sequence is CASNLETGSMTQYF. The CDR3 bases are TGTGCCAGCAACCTAGAGACAGGCTCGATGACGCAGTATTTT.

The chain is built from TRBV7-9 and TRBJ1-3; the D is unclear. In germline, CDR1 is SEHNR, CDR2 FQNEAQ (reference sequence). The CDR3 has 15 residues. V lost 3 bases and J 0 bases, leaving 9 bases between the germline ends. This CDR3 is CASSFDTLSGNTIYF. CDR3 nucleotide sequence: TGTGCCAGCAGCTTTGACACACTCTCTGGAAACACCATATATTTT.

The J gene is TRBJ2-5, the V gene TRBV19; D is ambiguous. V was cut by 5 bases and J by 11 bases, with 15 bases left in between. Germline V gene sequence: CDR1 LNHDA, CDR2 SQIVND (reference sequence). The CDR3 contains 12 residues. The CDR3 DNA reads as TGTGCCAGTAGTCGTGCCAGTGGTGAGCAGTACTTC. Its protein is CASSRASGEQYF. Drawing the rest from reference TRBV19 and TRBJ2-5, the complete variable domain is DGGITQSPKYLFRKEGQNVTLSCEQNLNHDAMYWYRQDPGQGLRLIYYSQIVNDFQKGDIAEGYSVSREKKESFPLTVTSAQKNPTAFYLCASSRASGEQYFGPGTRLLVL.

The V gene is TRBV4-1, the J gene TRBJ2-1; 9 bases map to TRBD2. This CDR3 is built from 18 residues. The germline V gene has CDR1 MGHRA and CDR2 YSYEKL. V lost 0 bases, J lost 10 bases, and 16 bases stayed unmatched. The CDR3 DNA is TGCGCCAGCAGCCAAGATCCCGGTTCGGGCGGGAGGGCCCAGGAGCAGTTCTTC. It specifies CASSQDPGSGGRAQEQFF.

The V call is TRBV19, the J call TRBJ2-1; D perhaps matches TRBD1 (6 bases). The CDR3 is 12 amino acids. Germline V lookup: CDR1 LNHDA, CDR2 SQIVND (reference sequence). The CDR3 region has the DNA TGTGGAACAGGGTTAGGGCCGTTTGAGCAGTTCTTC. It yields the protein CGTGLGPFEQFF.

V usage is TRBV7-9 and J usage is TRBJ2-3; D gene uncertain. Looked up from germline, CDR1 is SEHNR and CDR2 is FQNEAQ (reference sequence). V was trimmed by 4 bases and J by 7 bases, leaving 9 bases between them. This CDR3 region has 12 residues. DNA for the CDR3: TGTGCCAGCAGCTCAACACCCAATACGCAGTATTTT. This gives the protein CASSSTPNTQYF.

V and J are TRBV6-6 and TRBJ2-1; D possibly corresponds to TRBD1 (6 bases). V lost 6 bases, J lost 0 bases, and 9 bases lay in between. This CDR3 spans 14 amino acids. From germline, CDR1 is MNHNY and CDR2 SVGAGI (reference sequence). The CDR3 here is CASSRDNSYNEQFF. The CDR3, as DNA: TGTGCCAGCAGCCGGGACAACTCCTACAATGAGCAGTTCTTC.